This TCR beta chain was sequenced in a study of T cell responses to AZD1222 COVID-19 vaccine. Measured with immunoSEQ multiplex PCR; TCRdb has only the in-frame clones, and not every one. The data show 60,000 to 85,000 clones, roughly 91% seen once. The table lists this clone with a few counts. There are 16 residues in the CDR3. With V trimmed by 2 bases and J by 1 base, 7 bases remained unmatched. Per the germline V gene, CDR1 is LGHNA and CDR2 is YNFKEQ. The sequence came from an adult who received the AZD1222 COVID-19 vaccine. The chain recombines TRBV4-2 with TRBJ1-1, with 7 nucleotides matching TRBD1. Sample: peripheral blood, taken 28 days after the second AZD1222 dose. CDR3 residues: CASSQPGGQPNTEAFF. CDR3 coding DNA: TGTGCCAGCAGCCAACCAGGGGGACAGCCGAACACTGAAGCTTTCTTT.